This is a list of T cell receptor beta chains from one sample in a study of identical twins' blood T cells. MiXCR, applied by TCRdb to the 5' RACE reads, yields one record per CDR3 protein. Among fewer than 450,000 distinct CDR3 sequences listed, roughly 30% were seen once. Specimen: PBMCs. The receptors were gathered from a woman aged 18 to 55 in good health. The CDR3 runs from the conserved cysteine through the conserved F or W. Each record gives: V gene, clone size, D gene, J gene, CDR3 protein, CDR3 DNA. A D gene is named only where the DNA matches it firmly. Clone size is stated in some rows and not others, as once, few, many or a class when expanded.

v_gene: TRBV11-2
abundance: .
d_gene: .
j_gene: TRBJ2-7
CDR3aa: CASSLGHSITYEQYF
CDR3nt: TGTGCCAGCAGCCTGGGACACTCGATCACCTACGAGCAGTACTTC

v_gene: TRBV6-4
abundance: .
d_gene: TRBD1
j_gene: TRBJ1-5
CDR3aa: CASSDSWTGGLGNQPQHF
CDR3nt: TGTGCCAGCAGTGACTCGTGGACAGGGGGCCTTGGCAATCAGCCCCAGCATTTT

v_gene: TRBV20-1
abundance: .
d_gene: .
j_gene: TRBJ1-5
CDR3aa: CSARGAGYQPQHF
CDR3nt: TGCAGTGCTAGAGGGGCAGGATATCAGCCCCAGCATTTT

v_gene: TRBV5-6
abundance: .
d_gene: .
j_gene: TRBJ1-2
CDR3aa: CASTRRGYGYTF
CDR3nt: TGTGCCAGCACAAGACGGGGATATGGCTACACCTTC

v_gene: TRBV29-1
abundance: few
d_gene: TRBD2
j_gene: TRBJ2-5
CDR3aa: CSARPSGSFSETQYF
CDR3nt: TGCAGCGCCCGCCCTAGCGGGAGTTTTTCAGAGACCCAGTACTTC

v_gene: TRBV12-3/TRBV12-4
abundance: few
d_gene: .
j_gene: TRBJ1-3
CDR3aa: CASSFARNTIYF
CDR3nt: TGTGCCAGCAGTTTCGCCAGGAACACCATATATTTT

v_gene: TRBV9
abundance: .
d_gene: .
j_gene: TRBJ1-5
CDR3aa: CASSLRDNQPQHF
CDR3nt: TGTGCCAGCAGCCTACGGGATAATCAGCCCCAGCATTTT

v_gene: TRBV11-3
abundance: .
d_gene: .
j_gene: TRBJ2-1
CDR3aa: CASSWLASSYNEQFF
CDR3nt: TGTGCCAGCAGCTGGCTCGCTAGCTCCTACAATGAGCAGTTCTTC

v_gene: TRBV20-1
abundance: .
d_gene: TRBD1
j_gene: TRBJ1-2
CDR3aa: CSASPWDRGDYGYTF
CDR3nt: TGCAGTGCTAGCCCCTGGGACAGGGGCGACTATGGCTACACCTTC

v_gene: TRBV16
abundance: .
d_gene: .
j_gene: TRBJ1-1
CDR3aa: CASSQRDRKAFF
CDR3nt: TGTGCCAGCAGCCAACGAGACAGGAAGGCTTTCTTT

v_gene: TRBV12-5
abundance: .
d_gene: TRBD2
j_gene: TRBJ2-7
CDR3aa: CASGLFLAGAYEQYF
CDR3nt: TGTGCTAGTGGTTTGTTTCTAGCGGGAGCCTACGAGCAGTACTTC

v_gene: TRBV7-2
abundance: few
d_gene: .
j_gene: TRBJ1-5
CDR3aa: CASSWGRYQPQHF
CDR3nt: TGTGCCAGCAGCTGGGGGAGGTATCAGCCCCAGCATTTT

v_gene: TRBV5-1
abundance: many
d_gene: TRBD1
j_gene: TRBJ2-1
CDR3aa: CASSATQGTGIYNEQFF
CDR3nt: TGCGCCAGCAGCGCGACCCAGGGGACAGGGATCTACAATGAGCAGTTCTTC

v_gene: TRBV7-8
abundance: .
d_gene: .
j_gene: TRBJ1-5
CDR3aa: CAGSSTNSNQPQHF
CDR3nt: TGTGCCGGCAGCTCAACGAATAGCAATCAGCCCCAGCATTTT

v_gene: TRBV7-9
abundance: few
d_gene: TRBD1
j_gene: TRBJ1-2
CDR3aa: CASSWLRGTFNYGYTF
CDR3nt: TGTGCCAGCAGCTGGCTCAGGGGGACTTTTAACTATGGCTACACCTTC

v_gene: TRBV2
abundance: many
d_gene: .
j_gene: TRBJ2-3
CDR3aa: CASSEGTDTQYF
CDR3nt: TGTGCCAGCAGTGAAGGCACAGATACGCAGTATTTT

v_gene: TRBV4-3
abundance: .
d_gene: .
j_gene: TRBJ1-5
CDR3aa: CASSQEVRGNQPQHF
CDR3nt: TGCGCCAGCAGCCAAGAGGTCCGGGGCAATCAGCCCCAGCATTTT

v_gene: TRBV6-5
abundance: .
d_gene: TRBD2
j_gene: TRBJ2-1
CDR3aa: CASSFGGGANEQFF
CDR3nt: TGTGCCAGCAGTTTTGGCGGGGGGGCAAATGAGCAGTTCTTC

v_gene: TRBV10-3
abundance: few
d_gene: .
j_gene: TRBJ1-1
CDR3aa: CAISGGNWVNTEAFF
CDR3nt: TGTGCCATCAGTGGGGGGAATTGGGTAAACACTGAAGCTTTCTTT

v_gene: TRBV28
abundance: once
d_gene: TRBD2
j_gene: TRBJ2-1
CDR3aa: CASSPRGYSGRANEQFF
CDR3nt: TGTGCCAGCAGCCCCAGGGGGTATAGCGGGAGGGCCAATGAGCAGTTCTTC

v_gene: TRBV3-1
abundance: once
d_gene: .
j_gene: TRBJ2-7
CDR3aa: CASSQDIRGYEQYF
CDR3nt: TGTGCCAGCAGCCAAGATATCAGGGGCTACGAGCAGTACTTC

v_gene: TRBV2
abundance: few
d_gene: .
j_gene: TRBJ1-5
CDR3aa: CASRARQAYSNQPQHF
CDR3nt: TGTGCCAGCAGGGCTAGACAGGCTTATAGCAATCAGCCCCAGCATTTT

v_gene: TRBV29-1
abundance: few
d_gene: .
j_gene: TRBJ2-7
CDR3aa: CSVEFRVDNSYEQYF
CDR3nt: TGCAGCGTTGAATTCCGGGTAGATAATTCCTACGAGCAGTACTTC

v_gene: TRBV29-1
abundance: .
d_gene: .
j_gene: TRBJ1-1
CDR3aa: CSVYWHKNTEAFF
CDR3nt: TGCAGCGTTTACTGGCACAAGAACACTGAAGCTTTCTTT

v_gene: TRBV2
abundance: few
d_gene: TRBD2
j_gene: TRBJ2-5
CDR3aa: CASSELAGVVETQYF
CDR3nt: TGTGCCAGCAGTGAGCTAGCGGGAGTAGTGGAGACCCAGTACTTC

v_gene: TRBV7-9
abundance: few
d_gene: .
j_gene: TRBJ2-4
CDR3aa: CATAVGNIQYF
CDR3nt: TGTGCCACCGCCGTGGGAAACATTCAGTACTTC

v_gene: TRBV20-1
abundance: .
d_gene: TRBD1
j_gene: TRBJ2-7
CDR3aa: CSALQGVIDEQYF
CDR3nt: TGCAGTGCTCTACAGGGGGTAATCGACGAGCAGTACTTC

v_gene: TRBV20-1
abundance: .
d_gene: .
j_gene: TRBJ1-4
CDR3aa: CSARRQGWEKLFF
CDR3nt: TGCAGTGCTAGAAGGCAGGGATGGGAAAAACTGTTTTTT

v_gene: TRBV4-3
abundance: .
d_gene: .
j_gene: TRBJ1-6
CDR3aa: CASSQGQAGEGSPLHF
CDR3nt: TGCGCCAGCAGCCAAGGGCAAGCAGGGGAAGGTTCACCCCTCCACTTT

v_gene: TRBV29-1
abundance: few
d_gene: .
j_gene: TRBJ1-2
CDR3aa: CSVDNSGGYTF
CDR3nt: TGCAGCGTTGACAATTCAGGCGGCTACACCTTC

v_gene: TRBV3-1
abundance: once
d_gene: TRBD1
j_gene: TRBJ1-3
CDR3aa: CAGSRGGLGGGNTIYF
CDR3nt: TGTGCCGGCAGCCGAGGGGGCCTAGGCGGGGGAAACACCATATATTTT

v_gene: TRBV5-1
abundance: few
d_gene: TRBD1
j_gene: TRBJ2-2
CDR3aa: CASRRTGDPNTGELFF
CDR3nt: TGCGCCAGTCGTCGGACAGGAGATCCGAACACCGGGGAGCTGTTTTTT

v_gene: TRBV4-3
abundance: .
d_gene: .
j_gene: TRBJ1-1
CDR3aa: CASSQATGRPEAFF
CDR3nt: TGCGCCAGCAGCCAGGCTACAGGGCGGCCTGAAGCTTTCTTT

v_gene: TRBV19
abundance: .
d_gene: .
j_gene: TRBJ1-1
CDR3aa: CASRARRANTEAFF
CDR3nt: TGTGCCAGTAGGGCCAGGAGGGCGAACACTGAAGCTTTCTTT

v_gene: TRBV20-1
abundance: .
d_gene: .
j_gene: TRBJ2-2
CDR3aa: CSARSVGYTGELFF
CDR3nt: TGCAGTGCTAGATCAGTGGGTTACACCGGGGAGCTGTTTTTT

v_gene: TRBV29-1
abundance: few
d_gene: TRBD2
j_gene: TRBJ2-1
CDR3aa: CSVPPSGYEQFF
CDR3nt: TGCAGCGTACCTCCTAGCGGGTATGAGCAGTTCTTC

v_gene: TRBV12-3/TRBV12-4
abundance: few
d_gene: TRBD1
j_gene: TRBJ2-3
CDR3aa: CASSPRGSSTDTQYF
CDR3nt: TGTGCCAGCAGTCCCAGGGGGTCTAGCACAGATACGCAGTATTTT

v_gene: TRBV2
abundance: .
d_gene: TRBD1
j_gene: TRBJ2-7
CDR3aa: CASGDGTENEQYF
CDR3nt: TGTGCCAGCGGAGACGGGACAGAGAACGAGCAGTACTTC

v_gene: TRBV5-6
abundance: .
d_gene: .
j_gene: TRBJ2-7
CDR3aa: CASSFGRAIGEQYF
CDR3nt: TGTGCCAGCAGCTTTGGTAGGGCGATTGGCGAGCAGTACTTC

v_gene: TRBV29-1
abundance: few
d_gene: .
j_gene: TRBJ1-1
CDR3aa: CSARDGGAAFF
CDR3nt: TGCAGCGCCCGAGACGGGGGCGCAGCTTTCTTT

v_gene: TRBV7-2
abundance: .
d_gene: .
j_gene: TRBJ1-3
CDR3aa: CASSGGAGNTIYF
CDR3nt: TGTGCCAGCAGCGGGGGTGCGGGAAACACCATATATTTT

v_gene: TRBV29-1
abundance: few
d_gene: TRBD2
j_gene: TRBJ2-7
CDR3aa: CSVAAGAPYEQYF
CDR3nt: TGCAGCGTTGCAGCGGGGGCCCCCTACGAGCAGTACTTC

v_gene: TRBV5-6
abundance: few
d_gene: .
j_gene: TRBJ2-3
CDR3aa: CASTRSPSTPDTQYF
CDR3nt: TGTGCCAGCACTCGATCTCCGAGTACCCCAGATACGCAGTATTTT

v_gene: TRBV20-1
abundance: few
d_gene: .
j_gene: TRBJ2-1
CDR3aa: CSATMGGSNEQFF
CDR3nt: TGCAGTGCTACTATGGGAGGCTCAAATGAGCAGTTCTTC

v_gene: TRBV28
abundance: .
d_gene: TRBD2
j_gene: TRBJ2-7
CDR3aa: CASSLASSGYEQYF
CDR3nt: TGTGCCAGCAGTCTCGCGTCTAGCGGCTACGAGCAGTACTTC

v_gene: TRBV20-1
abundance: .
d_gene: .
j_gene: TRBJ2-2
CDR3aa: CSARETGSNTGELLF
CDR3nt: TGCAGTGCTAGAGAAACGGGATCGAACACCGGGGAGCTGCTTTTT

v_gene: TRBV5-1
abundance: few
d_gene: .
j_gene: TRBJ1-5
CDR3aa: CASSHDSNQPQHF
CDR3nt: TGCGCCAGCAGCCACGATAGCAATCAGCCCCAGCATTTT

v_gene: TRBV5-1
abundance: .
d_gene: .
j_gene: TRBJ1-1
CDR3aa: CASKANTEAFF
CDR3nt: TGCGCCAGCAAGGCGAACACTGAAGCTTTCTTT

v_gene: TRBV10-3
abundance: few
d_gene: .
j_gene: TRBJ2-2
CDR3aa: CALSRAGELFF
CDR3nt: TGTGCCCTTTCCAGGGCCGGGGAGCTGTTTTTT